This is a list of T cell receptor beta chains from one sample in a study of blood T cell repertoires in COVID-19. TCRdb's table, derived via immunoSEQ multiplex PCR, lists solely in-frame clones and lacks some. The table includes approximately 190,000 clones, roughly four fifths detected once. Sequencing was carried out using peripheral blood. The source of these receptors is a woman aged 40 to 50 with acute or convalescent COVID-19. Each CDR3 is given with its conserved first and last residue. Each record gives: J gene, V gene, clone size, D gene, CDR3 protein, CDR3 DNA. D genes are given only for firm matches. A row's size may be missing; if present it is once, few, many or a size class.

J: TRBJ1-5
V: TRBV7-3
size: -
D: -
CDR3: CASSLEPNQPQHF
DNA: TGTGCCAGCAGCTTGGAGCCAAATCAGCCCCAGCATTTT

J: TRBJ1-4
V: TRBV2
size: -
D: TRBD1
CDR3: CASTLPGQGQTNEKLFF
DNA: TGTGCCAGCACCTTACCGGGACAGGGCCAGACTAATGAAAAACTGTTTTTT

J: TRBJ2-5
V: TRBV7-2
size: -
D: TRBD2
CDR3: CASSLAPSGGAKTQYF
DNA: TGTGCCAGCAGCTTAGCCCCTAGCGGGGGGGCCAAGACCCAGTACTTC

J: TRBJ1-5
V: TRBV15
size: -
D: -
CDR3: CATSRTGSNQPQHF
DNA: TGTGCCACCAGCAGGACAGGCAGCAATCAGCCCCAGCATTTT

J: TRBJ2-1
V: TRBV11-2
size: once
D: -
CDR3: CASSPRGRISYNEQFF
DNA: TGTGCCAGCAGCCCTCGCGGGCGGATCTCCTACAATGAGCAGTTCTTC

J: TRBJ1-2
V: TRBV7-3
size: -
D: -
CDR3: CASSLQGQRPGYTF
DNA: TGTGCCAGCAGCTTACAAGGACAGAGACCTGGCTACACCTTC

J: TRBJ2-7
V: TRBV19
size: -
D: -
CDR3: CASSVLVNSYEQYF
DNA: TGTGCCAGTAGTGTTCTAGTTAACTCCTACGAGCAGTACTTC

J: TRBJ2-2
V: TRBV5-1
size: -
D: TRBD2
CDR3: CASSRGTTSGITGELFF
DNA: TGCGCCAGCAGCCGTGGAACTACTAGCGGGATAACCGGGGAGCTGTTTTTT

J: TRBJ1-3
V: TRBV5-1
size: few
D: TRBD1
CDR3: CASSLTGAGNTIYF
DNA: TGCGCCAGCAGTTTGACAGGGGCTGGAAACACCATATATTTT

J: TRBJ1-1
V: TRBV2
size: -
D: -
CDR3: CASRREVNTEAFF
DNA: TGTGCCAGCAGGAGGGAGGTGAACACTGAAGCTTTCTTT

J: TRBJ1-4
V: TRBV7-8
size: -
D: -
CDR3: CASSLSLDSLNEKLFF
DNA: TGTGCCAGCAGCTTATCTTTGGACAGCCTAAATGAAAAACTGTTTTTT

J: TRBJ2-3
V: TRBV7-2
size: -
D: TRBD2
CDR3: CASSLGFGLAGGPADTQYF
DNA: TGTGCCAGCAGCTTAGGTTTTGGGCTAGCGGGGGGCCCGGCGGATACGCAGTATTTT

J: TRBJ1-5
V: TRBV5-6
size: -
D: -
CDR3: CASSLGGKGQPQHF
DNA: TGTGCCAGCAGCTTAGGGGGTAAGGGTCAGCCCCAGCATTTT

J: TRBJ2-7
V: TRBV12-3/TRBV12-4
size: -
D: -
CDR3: CASSPLYEQYF
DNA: TGTGCCAGCAGTCCCCTCTACGAGCAGTACTTC

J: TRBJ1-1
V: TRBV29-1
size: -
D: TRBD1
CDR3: CSVSSGQRTEAFF
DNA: TGCAGCGTTTCTTCGGGACAGCGCACTGAAGCTTTCTTT

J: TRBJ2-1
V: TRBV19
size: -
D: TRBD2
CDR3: CASSMRVRGRGNEQFF
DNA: TGTGCCAGTAGTATGAGGGTTCGGGGGAGGGGCAATGAGCAGTTCTTC

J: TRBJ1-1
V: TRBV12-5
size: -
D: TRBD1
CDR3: CASGHDDRAGTEAFF
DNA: TGTGCTAGTGGTCACGACGACAGGGCGGGCACTGAAGCTTTCTTT

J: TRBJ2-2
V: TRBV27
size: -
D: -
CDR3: CASRTGVLVGELFF
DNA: TGTGCCAGCCGTACGGGGGTGCTGGTCGGGGAGCTGTTTTTT

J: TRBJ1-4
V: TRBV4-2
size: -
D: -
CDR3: CASSRSGAVANEKLFF
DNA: TGTGCCAGCAGCCGAAGCGGGGCGGTTGCTAATGAAAAACTGTTTTTT

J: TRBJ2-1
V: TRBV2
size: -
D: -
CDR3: CASRASSYNEQFF
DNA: TGTGCCAGCAGGGCCAGCTCCTACAATGAGCAGTTCTTC

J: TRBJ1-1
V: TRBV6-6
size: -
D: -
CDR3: CASSYRGSPTTEAFF
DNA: TGTGCCAGCAGTTATCGGGGTTCCCCGACCACTGAAGCTTTCTTT

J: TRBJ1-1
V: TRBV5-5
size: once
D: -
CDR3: CASSLVTWGDPTEAFF
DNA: TGTGCCAGCAGCTTGGTAACCTGGGGCGATCCCACTGAAGCTTTCTTT

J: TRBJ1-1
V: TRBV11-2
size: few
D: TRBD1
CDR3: CASRTLGTVNTEAFF
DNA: TGTGCCAGCCGAACTCTCGGGACAGTGAACACTGAAGCTTTCTTT

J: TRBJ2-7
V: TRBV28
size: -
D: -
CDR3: CASISAVTYEQYF
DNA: TGTGCCAGCATCTCGGCGGTCACCTACGAGCAGTACTTC

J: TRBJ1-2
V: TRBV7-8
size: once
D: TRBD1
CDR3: CASSLRWTGSGYTF
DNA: TGTGCCAGCAGCTTAAGGTGGACAGGGAGCGGCTACACCTTC

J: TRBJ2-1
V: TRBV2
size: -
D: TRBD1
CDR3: CASAGQGFLLYNEQFF
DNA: TGTGCCAGCGCGGGACAGGGGTTTCTCTTATACAATGAGCAGTTCTTC

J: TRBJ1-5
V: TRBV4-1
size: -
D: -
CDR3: CASSSTPLNQPQHF
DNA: TGCGCCAGCAGCTCAACACCCCTCAATCAGCCCCAGCATTTT

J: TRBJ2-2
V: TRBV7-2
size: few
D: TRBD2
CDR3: CASSAGTSGVGELFF
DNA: TGTGCCAGCAGCGCTGGGACTAGCGGGGTGGGGGAGCTGTTTTTT

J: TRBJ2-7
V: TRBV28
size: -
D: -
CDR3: CASSFGQLYEQYF
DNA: TGTGCCAGCAGTTTTGGGCAGCTCTACGAGCAGTACTTC

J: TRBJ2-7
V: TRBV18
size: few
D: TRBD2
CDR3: CASSTASGESAF
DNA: TGTGCCAGCTCAACGGCTAGCGGGGAGTCCGCCTTC

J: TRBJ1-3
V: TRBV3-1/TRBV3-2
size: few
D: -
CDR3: CASSSQGRNTIYF
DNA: TGTGCCAGCAGCTCCCAGGGAAGAAACACCATATATTTT

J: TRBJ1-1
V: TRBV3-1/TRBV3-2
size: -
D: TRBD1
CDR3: CASSQGTGADEAFF
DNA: TGTGCCAGCAGCCAAGGGACAGGGGCAGATGAAGCTTTCTTT

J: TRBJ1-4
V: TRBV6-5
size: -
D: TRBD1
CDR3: CASSYVYRGSNEKLFF
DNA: TGTGCCAGCAGTTACGTCTACAGGGGCTCTAATGAAAAACTGTTTTTT

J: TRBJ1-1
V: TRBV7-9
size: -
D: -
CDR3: CASSPGGPWEAFF
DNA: TGTGCCAGCAGCCCCGGAGGTCCCTGGGAAGCTTTCTTT

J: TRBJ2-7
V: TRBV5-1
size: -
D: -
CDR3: CASSSQGLGNEQYF
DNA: TGCGCCAGCAGCTCGCAGGGGCTCGGGAACGAGCAGTACTTC

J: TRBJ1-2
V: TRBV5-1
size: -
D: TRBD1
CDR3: CASGMTGLNYGYTF
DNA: TGCGCCAGCGGAATGACAGGGTTGAACTATGGCTACACCTTC

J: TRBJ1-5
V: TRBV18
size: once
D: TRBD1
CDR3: CASSRDRVRNQPQHF
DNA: TGTGCCAGCTCACGGGACAGGGTTCGCAATCAGCCCCAGCATTTT

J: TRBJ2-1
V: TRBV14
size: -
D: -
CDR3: CASSFWRPPYNEQFF
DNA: TGTGCCAGCAGCTTTTGGAGGCCACCCTACAATGAGCAGTTCTTC

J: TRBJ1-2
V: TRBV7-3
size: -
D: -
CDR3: CASSLSPSYGYTF
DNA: TGTGCCAGCAGCTTAAGTCCCAGCTATGGCTACACCTTC

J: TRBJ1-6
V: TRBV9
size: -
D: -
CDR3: CASSGRGEGSPLHF
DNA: TGTGCCAGCAGCGGCAGGGGTGAGGGATCACCCCTCCACTTT

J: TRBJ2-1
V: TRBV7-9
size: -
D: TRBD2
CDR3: CASSSFRPSLAGGYNEQFF
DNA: TGTGCCAGCAGCTCCTTCCGCCCCTCCCTAGCGGGGGGATACAATGAGCAGTTCTTC

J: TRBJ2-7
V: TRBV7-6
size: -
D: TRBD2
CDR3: CASSSGLVDEQYF
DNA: TGTGCCAGCAGCTCGGGACTAGTCGACGAGCAGTACTTC

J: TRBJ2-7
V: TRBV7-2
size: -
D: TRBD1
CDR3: CASSRATGASNEQYF
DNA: TGTGCCAGCAGCCGCGCGACAGGGGCATCTAACGAGCAGTACTTC

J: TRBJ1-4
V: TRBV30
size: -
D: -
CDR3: CAWGSERAGRKLFF
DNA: TGTGCCTGGGGCTCAGAGAGGGCGGGGAGAAAACTGTTTTTT

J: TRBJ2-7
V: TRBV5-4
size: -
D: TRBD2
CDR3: CASRTSASGRSGEQYF
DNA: TGTGCCAGCCGTACTTCGGCTAGCGGGAGGTCAGGCGAGCAGTACTTC

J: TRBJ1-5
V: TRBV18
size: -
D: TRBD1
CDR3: CASSPGTGTTGQPQHF
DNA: TGTGCCAGCTCTCCCGGGACAGGGACCACAGGGCAGCCCCAGCATTTT

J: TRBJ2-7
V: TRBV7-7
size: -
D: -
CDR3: CASSARVYEQYF
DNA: TGTGCTAGCAGCGCCAGGGTGTACGAGCAGTACTTC

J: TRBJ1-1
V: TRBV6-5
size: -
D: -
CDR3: CASSPHTEAFF
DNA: TGTGCCAGCTCTCCCCACACTGAAGCTTTCTTT